This T cell receptor (beta chain) emerged from a study of T cells in Graves' hyperthyroidism and ophthalmopathy. Findings and limits, study-wide: Most thyroid clonotypes expanded above 0.001 were also detected in blood.

Patients aged 18 to 65 had newly diagnosed hyperthyroidism of under 2 months' duration. A word on this clonotype: What it binds is unknown.

The CDR3 totals 15 residues. Germline V gene data show CDR1 as SGHRS and CDR2 as YFSETQ. V lost 2 bases, J lost 6 bases, and 18 bases lay in between. The source material, RNA transcripts, was used to amplify TCR beta CDR3 regions. The TCR CDR3 first-round RT-PCR relied on the HTBI primer set. TCRdb itself ran the multiplex PCR reads through MiXCR, one entry per CDR3 protein. The table includes 300,000 to 350,000 distinct CDR3 sequences, around a fifth detected once. This sequence originates from a woman in her 50s with Graves' hyperthyroidism. The sequencing sample was made of blood. The gene calls are TRBV5-1 and TRBJ2-7; D might be TRBD2 (6 bases). CDR3 nucleotides: TGCGCCAGCAGCTTAGCGCTAGCGATCCGGGGCGAGCAGTACTTC. Its protein is CASSLALAIRGEQYF.